The following is a TCR beta chain sequence with its context. This sample was included in a study of cytomegalovirus exposure and HLA in healthy donors. PCR amplification relied on 60 Vbeta primers (plus 13 Jbeta primers). The method was immunoSEQ multiplex PCR; TCRdb's version includes in-frame clones alone and lacks a portion of them. The sample yields tens of thousands of clones, about 89% seen once. Germline V gene lookup returns CDR1 SGHRS and CDR2 YFSETQ. The V end lost 4 bases, the J end lost 2 bases, and 16 bases lay between the germline ends. The CDR3 has 15 residues. This clonotype was sampled from a man aged 25-45 years in good health and CMV-seropositive. The V and J genes are TRBV5-1 and TRBJ2-7, with D perhaps matching TRBD2 (7 bases). Sequences were obtained from PBMCs. The CDR3 nucleotides are TGCGCCAGCAGCGGGAGGGCAGGGGCCCCCTACGAGCAGTACTTC. Protein product: CASSGRAGAPYEQYF.